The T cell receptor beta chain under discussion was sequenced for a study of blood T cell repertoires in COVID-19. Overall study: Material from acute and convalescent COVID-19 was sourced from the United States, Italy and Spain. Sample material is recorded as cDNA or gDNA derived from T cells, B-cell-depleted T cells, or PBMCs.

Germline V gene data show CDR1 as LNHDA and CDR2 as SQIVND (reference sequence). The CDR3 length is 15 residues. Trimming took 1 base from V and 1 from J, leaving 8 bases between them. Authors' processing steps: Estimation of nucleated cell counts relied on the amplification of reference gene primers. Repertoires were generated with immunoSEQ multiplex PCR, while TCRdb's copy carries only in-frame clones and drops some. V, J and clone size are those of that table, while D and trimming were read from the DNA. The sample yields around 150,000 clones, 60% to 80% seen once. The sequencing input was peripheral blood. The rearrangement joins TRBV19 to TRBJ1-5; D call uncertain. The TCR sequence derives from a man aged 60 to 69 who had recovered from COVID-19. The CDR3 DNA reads TGTGCCAGTAGTATAGTATGGCGGAGCAATCAGCCCCAGCATTTT. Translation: CASSIVWRSNQPQHF.